The 27 T cell receptor beta chains presented below share a single source sample, sequenced in a study of control samples from healthy donors and cancer patients. Data came from immunoSEQ multiplex PCR; TCRdb stores just in-frame clones and leaves some out. Altogether approximately 110,000 clones are present, about nine tenths being singletons, with the ten largest covering 6% to 8%. Source material: blood. These receptors were obtained from a woman under 30 in good health.

The rearrangement uses TRBV24-1 and TRBJ2-1, with 9 bases fitting TRBD1. The ends lost 4 bases at V and 5 bases at J; junction bases unmatched: 8. This CDR3 has 16 residues. CDR1 and CDR2 from the germline V gene are KGHDR and SFDVKD. Here the CDR3 DNA reads TGTGCCACCAGTGACCCCGGGACAGGGAAAGACAATGAGCAGTTCTTC. It translates to CATSDPGTGKDNEQFF.

V is TRBV7-2 and J is TRBJ1-1; weak D call: TRBD1 (6 bases). Germline V lookup: CDR1 SGHTA, CDR2 FQGNSA. Trimming stripped 0 bases from V and 1 base from J, with 12 bases between. CDR3 length: 16 amino acids. The chain's CDR3 is CASSLAGGGRNTEAFF. The CDR3 DNA sequence: TGTGCCAGCAGCTTAGCAGGGGGGGGAAGGAACACTGAAGCTTTCTTT. Looking up the rest from reference TRBV7-2 and TRBJ1-1 gives the full variable domain: GAGVSQSPSNKVTEKGKDVELRCDPISGHTALYWYRQSLGQGLEFLIYFQGNSAPDKSGLPSDRFSAERTGGSVSTLTIQRTQQEDSAVYLCASSLAGGGRNTEAFFGQGTRLTVV.

This chain connects TRBV5-4 to TRBJ2-2, with D maybe TRBD1 (5 bases). The CDR3 covers 15 residues. Looked up from germline, CDR1 is SGHNT and CDR2 is YYREEE (reference sequence). V was cut by 4 bases and J by 1 base, with 11 bases left in between. CDR3 loop: CASSHPDKNTGELFF. The CDR3, as DNA: TGTGCCAGCAGCCACCCGGACAAGAACACCGGGGAGCTGTTTTTT. The full variable domain, rest sourced from reference TRBV5-4 and TRBJ2-2, is ETGVTQSPTHLIKTRGQQVTLRCSSQSGHNTVSWYQQALGQGPQFIFQYYREEENGRGNFPPRFSGLQFPNYSSELNVNALELDDSALYLCASSHPDKNTGELFFGEGSRLTVL.

This chain links TRBV28 with TRBJ2-7; possibly TRBD2 for D (7 bases). The CDR3 runs to 14 residues. Trimming took off 5 bases at V and 7 bases at J, with 18 bases between the two ends. CDR1 and CDR2 (germline): MDHEN, SYDVKM. The CDR3 loop is CASSPLGGAEEQYF. The CDR3 DNA reads TGTGCCAGCAGTCCCCTAGGGGGGGCGGAAGAGCAGTACTTC.

The genes are TRBV28 and TRBJ2-2; perhaps TRBD2 as D (5 bases). This CDR3 is 15 amino acids long. Germline CDR1 is MDHEN and CDR2 is SYDVKM. V shed 6 bases and J shed 5 bases, with 16 bases lying between them. Here the CDR3 DNA reads TGTGCCAGCAGGACGAATCTCCGGGGTACCGGGGAGCTGTTTTTT. This sequence encodes CASRTNLRGTGELFF.

V is TRBV28 and J is TRBJ1-1, with 9 nucleotides matching TRBD1. This CDR3 has 16 residues. Germline V gene lookup returns CDR1 MDHEN and CDR2 SYDVKM. After removal of 5 bases from V and 1 base from J, the junction contained 8 bases not matched to a gene. This chain's CDR3 is CASSETGGWKNTEAFF. The CDR3 coding sequence is TGTGCCAGCAGTGAAACAGGGGGCTGGAAGAACACTGAAGCTTTCTTT.

The chain employs TRBV13 and TRBJ2-3, with TRBD2 matching 8 bases. The germline V gene has CDR1 PRHDT and CDR2 FYEKMQ (reference sequence). The CDR3 covers 16 residues. Trimming cost V 0 bases and J 3 bases; bases outside gene matches: 5. Written as DNA, the CDR3 is TGTGCCAGCAGCTTAGGGGCGGGAGGTGTTACAGATACGCAGTATTTT. Residues: CASSLGAGGVTDTQYF.

The chain employs TRBV29-1 and TRBJ2-5; D is perhaps TRBD1 (5 bases). Trimming removed 6 bases at V and 4 bases at J, with 12 bases between. Germline V CDR1 and CDR2: SQVTM, ANQGSEA. The CDR3 has 12 amino acids. The CDR3, as DNA: TGCAGCGTGGCAGGGAATCCAGAGACCCAGTACTTC. Translated: CSVAGNPETQYF.

The chain has TRBV11-2 and TRBJ1-1, with D uncertain. V was shortened by 0 bases and J by 1 base, with 9 bases between the two germline ends. The CDR3 length is 15 residues. CDR1 and CDR2 from the germline V gene are SGHAT and FQNNGV. The CDR3: CASSLDWPPNTEAFF. DNA of the CDR3: TGTGCCAGCAGCTTAGATTGGCCACCGAACACTGAAGCTTTCTTT.

The V and J genes are TRBV24-1 and TRBJ2-1; no reliable D call. Trimming left V 4 bases short and J 6 bases short, with 12 bases between. Looked up from germline, CDR1 is KGHDR and CDR2 is SFDVKD. The CDR3 totals 14 residues. CDR3 nucleotides: TGTGCCACCAGTGACCCCCCCGATGGCAATGAGCAGTTCTTC. This codes for CATSDPPDGNEQFF.

J is TRBJ2-3 and V is TRBV19; TRBD1 matches 7 bases. Trimming removed 2 bases from V and 5 bases from J; junction bases left unmatched: 4. Germline CDR1 and CDR2: LNHDA and SQIVND (reference sequence). This CDR3 contains 14 residues. CDR3 protein: CASSITQGLDTQYF. DNA for the CDR3: TGTGCCAGTAGTATAACACAGGGGCTAGATACGCAGTATTTT.

The rearrangement links TRBV21-1 to TRBJ1-2. TRBV21-1 is deemed a pseudogene. This CDR3 spans 14 amino acids. Here the CDR3 reads CASGLRQASYGYTF. CDR3 nucleotide sequence: TGTGCCAGCGGACTACGACAGGCGTCCTATGGCTACACCTTC.

The chain joins TRBV6-2 or TRBV6-3 to TRBJ1-2; a possible D gene is TRBD1 (5 bases). V was shortened by 0 bases and J by 4 bases, with 15 bases between the two germline ends. This CDR3 region has 16 residues. Germline CDR1 and CDR2: MNHEY and SVGEGT. The DNA for the CDR3 is TGTGCCAGCAGTTACTCGAATTTATGGGGGACCTATGGCTACACCTTC. Protein: CASSYSNLWGTYGYTF.

The chain carries TRBV5-1 and TRBJ2-5; weak D call: TRBD1 (5 bases). This CDR3 is built from 17 residues. V lost 0 bases, J lost 0 bases, and 15 bases lay in between. Germline-derived CDR1 and CDR2 are SGHRS and YFSETQ. CDR3 DNA: TGCGCCAGCAGCTTGGGTCAAGGGGATGGGAACCAAGAGACCCAGTACTTC. As protein: CASSLGQGDGNQETQYF.

V is TRBV12-5 and J is TRBJ1-2; D gene unclear. Trimming took off 0 bases at V and 7 bases at J, with 3 bases between the two ends. This CDR3 contains 11 residues. Germline values: CDR1 LGHNT, CDR2 FRNRAP. The CDR3 nucleotides are TGTGCTAGTGGTTTGGTAACTGGCTACACCTTC. Its translation is CASGLVTGYTF.

The gene calls are TRBV7-9 and TRBJ2-3; D remains unclear. CDR3 length: 11 amino acids. The V gene's germline CDR1 is SEHNR and CDR2 FQNEAQ (reference sequence). V lost 5 bases and J 6 bases, leaving 6 bases between the germline ends. CDR3 amino acids: CASSGHDTQYF. The CDR3 DNA follows: TGTGCCAGCAGCGGGCATGATACGCAGTATTTT.

This rearrangement joins TRBV7-2 to TRBJ2-5; D gene unclear. The CDR3 is 12 amino acids. Trimming left V 3 bases short and J 0 bases short, with 2 bases between. Germline-derived CDR1 and CDR2 are SGHTA and FQGNSA. CDR3 residues: CASSFYQETQYF. The CDR3 nucleotides are TGTGCCAGCAGCTTCTACCAAGAGACCCAGTACTTC.

The rearrangement links TRBV28 to TRBJ2-7; a weak D match, TRBD2 (5 bases). Germline values: CDR1 MDHEN, CDR2 SYDVKM. The CDR3 is 12 amino acids. V lost 2 bases, J lost 7 bases, and 9 bases lay in between. The CDR3 sequence: CASSLGKREQYF. CDR3 coding DNA: TGTGCCAGCAGTTTAGGGAAGCGGGAGCAGTACTTC. The variable domain in full, completed from reference TRBV28 and TRBJ2-7, reads DVKVTQSSRYLVKRTGEKVFLECVQDMDHENMFWYRQDPGLGLRLIYFSYDVKMKEKGDIPEGYSVSREKKERFSLILESASTNQTSMYLCASSLGKREQYFGPGTRLTVT.

J is TRBJ1-6 and V is TRBV6-2 or TRBV6-3; TRBD1 is a possible D gene (5 bases). Between the trimmed V and J ends, which lost 1 base and 3 bases, there was a span of 13 bases. The CDR3 loop spans 17 amino acids. Germline V gene data show CDR1 as MNHEY and CDR2 as SVGEGT. CDR3 sequence (DNA): TGTGCCAGCAGTTACTACCCGGGGGATCGCTATAATTCACCCCTCCACTTT. Amino acids: CASSYYPGDRYNSPLHF.

CDR3 sequence: CASSQEIVGNTDTQYF. In nucleotides, the CDR3 is TGCGCCAGCAGCCAAGAGATAGTAGGGAACACAGATACGCAGTATTTT. The chain has TRBV4-3 and TRBJ2-3; D remains unclear. V lost 0 bases, J lost 2 bases, and 12 bases lay in between. The germline gives CDR1 LGHNA, CDR2 YSLEER. The CDR3 runs to 16 residues.

V usage is TRBV9 and J usage is TRBJ2-5; no clear D gene. The CDR3 has 16 amino acids. In germline, CDR1 is SGDLS, CDR2 YYNGEE. Trimming left V 0 bases short and J 2 bases short, with 14 bases between. The CDR3 is CASSVAVHSYQETQYF. As DNA, the CDR3 is TGTGCCAGCAGCGTAGCCGTGCACTCTTATCAAGAGACCCAGTACTTC. The variable domain in full, with the rest retrieved from reference TRBV9 and TRBJ2-5, is DSGVTQTPKHLITATGQRVTLRCSPRSGDLSVYWYQQSLDQGLQFLIQYYNGEERAKGNILERFSAQQFPDLHSELNLSSLELGDSALYFCASSVAVHSYQETQYFGPGTRLLVL.

The chain couples TRBV7-6 to TRBJ2-1; 11 positions agree with TRBD1. Unmatched junction bases numbered 10, after V lost 5 bases and J lost 10 bases. The CDR3 totals 15 residues. The germline CDR1 and CDR2 sequences are SGHVS and FNYEAQ. The CDR3 region has the DNA TGTGCCAGCAGCAACCGGGACAGGGGGATGAACGAGCAGTTCTTC. Residues: CASSNRDRGMNEQFF.

V usage is TRBV12-5 and J usage is TRBJ1-5, with TRBD1 matching 7 bases. The CDR3 is made up of 18 amino acids. The germline CDR1 and CDR2 sequences are LGHNT and FRNRAP. The junction had 9 bases not matched to a gene; V was cut back by 1 base and J by 0 bases. CDR3 coding DNA: TGTGCTAGTGGTTTGGGTCCGGGACAGTGGTCTAGCAATCAGCCCCAGCATTTT. Translated: CASGLGPGQWSSNQPQHF. The full variable domain, its missing parts supplied by reference TRBV12-5 and TRBJ1-5, is DARVTQTPRHKVTEMGQEVTMRCQPILGHNTVFWYRQTMMQGLELLAYFRNRAPLDDSGMPKDRFSAEMPDATLATLKIQPSEPRDSAVYFCASGLGPGQWSSNQPQHFGDGTRLSIL.

The CDR3 DNA reads as TGTGCCAGCAGTCTTCGGACAGGGCTATGGGGCTACACCTTC. Translated: CASSLRTGLWGYTF. V is TRBV28 and J is TRBJ1-2; 8 positions agree with TRBD1. This CDR3 comprises 14 residues. Trimming cost V 5 bases and J 8 bases; bases outside gene matches: 10. Looked up from germline, CDR1 is MDHEN and CDR2 is SYDVKM.

V and J are TRBV6-1 and TRBJ1-4; D may be TRBD1 (6 bases). Germline loops: CDR1 MNHNS, CDR2 SASEGT. V lost 2 bases and J lost 10, with 17 bases in between. This CDR3 has 15 amino acids. The CDR3 region is CASSERGAIGGKLFF. The CDR3, as DNA: TGTGCCAGCAGTGAACGGGGGGCCATAGGGGGAAAACTGTTTTTT.

The chain has TRBV6-5 and TRBJ2-7; TRBD1 matches at 11 bases. The CDR3 length is 14 residues. CDR1 MNHEY and CDR2 SVGAGI come from the germline V gene. J was trimmed by 4 bases and V by 10 bases; bases with no gene match: 9. As DNA, the CDR3 is TGTGCCACGCAAGGACAGGGGGCAGGGTACGAGCAGTACTTC. Amino acids: CATQGQGAGYEQYF.

This clone came up once. V is TRBV7-3 and J is TRBJ2-1, with 10 bases that match TRBD1. V lost 5 bases to trimming and J lost 9 bases; unmatched junction nucleotides: 4. Germline V CDR1 and CDR2: SGHTA, FQGTGA. The CDR3 spans 13 residues. CDR3 sequence reads: CASSKGTGAEQFF. The CDR3 nucleotides are TGTGCCAGCAGCAAGGGGACAGGGGCTGAGCAGTTCTTC.